The 32 T cell receptor beta chains below were found in one sample sequenced in a study of cytomegalovirus exposure and HLA in healthy donors. Sequenced by immunoSEQ multiplex PCR; TCRdb stores in-frame clones only, minus some. The table lists over 100,000 clones, around 92% of them singletons. Sequencing was performed on PBMCs. These receptors originate from a man aged 25 to 40 in good health and CMV-seronegative.

This clone came up a few times. The genes are TRBV2 and TRBJ2-7; 7 bases line up with TRBD1. V lost 4 bases to trimming and J lost 3 bases; unmatched junction nucleotides: 3. CDR3 length: 13 amino acids. The germline gives CDR1 SNHLY, CDR2 FYNNEI. The CDR3 DNA follows: TGTGCCAGCAGTGTGGGACAGATCTACGAGCAGTACTTC. The encoded protein is CASSVGQIYEQYF.

The chain carries TRBV7-2 and TRBJ2-5, with 15 positions matching TRBD2. The junction had 10 bases not matched to a gene; V was cut back by 5 bases and J by 6 bases. The germline CDR1 and CDR2 sequences are SGHTA and FQGNSA. This CDR3 comprises 17 residues. CDR3 DNA sequence: TGTGCCAGCAGCGAGCCGGGACTAGCGGGGGGATTGAAGACCCAGTACTTC. It specifies CASSEPGLAGGLKTQYF.

CDR3 in amino acids: CASSQIGGLSYEQYF. DNA of the CDR3: TGCGCCAGCAGCCAAATCGGGGGGCTCTCCTACGAGCAGTACTTC. The chain couples TRBV4-1 to TRBJ2-7, with D maybe TRBD2 (7 bases). The CDR3 loop spans 15 amino acids. The V end lost 2 bases, the J end lost 0 bases, and 11 bases lay between the germline ends. Germline V gene data show CDR1 as MGHRA and CDR2 as YSYEKL.

The V gene is TRBV5-4, the J gene TRBJ2-7, with 9 bases aligning to TRBD1. The CDR3 runs 14 residues. Germline V gives CDR1 SGHNT, CDR2 YYREEE (reference sequence). Trimming took 4 bases from V and 3 from J; bases not matched to a gene: 5. CDR3 sequence (DNA): TGTGCCAGCAGCCAGGGACAGGGCCACTACGAGCAGTACTTC. Amino acids: CASSQGQGHYEQYF.

This sequence joins TRBV11-2 and TRBJ1-1; D unclear. The germline gives CDR1 SGHAT, CDR2 FQNNGV. Trimming pared 5 bases from V and 4 bases from J, leaving 8 bases between. The CDR3 has 12 amino acids. The CDR3 protein is CASSPLSTEAFF. In DNA, the CDR3 is TGTGCCAGCAGCCCTTTATCCACTGAAGCTTTCTTT.

V is TRBV7-2 and J is TRBJ2-1; 9 bases agree with TRBD2. The CDR3 spans 18 residues. Germline CDR1 reads SGHTA; CDR2 reads FQGNSA. V gave up 3 bases and J gave up 6 bases; unmatched junction bases: 15. The DNA of the CDR3 is TGTGCCAGCAGCTTCCCCCTGGAGGTCGCGGGGGGGATCAATGAGCAGTTCTTC. Amino acids: CASSFPLEVAGGINEQFF.

The rearrangement uses TRBV7-8 and TRBJ1-2; D is unresolved. Germline lookup yields CDR1 SGHVS and CDR2 FQNEAQ. CDR3 length: 16 amino acids. The V end lost 5 bases, the J end lost 2 bases, and 18 bases lay between the germline ends. The CDR3 nucleotides are TGTGCCAGCAGCCCCGCTTCGGGTGGATACAACTATGGCTACACCTTC. This codes for CASSPASGGYNYGYTF.

J is TRBJ1-2 and V is TRBV6-1, with TRBD1 matching over 7 bases. The trim removed 6 bases at V and 6 bases at J, leaving 7 bases unmatched. The CDR3 has 13 amino acids. Germline CDR1 reads MNHNS; CDR2 reads SASEGT. The CDR3 is CASREDRTDGYTF. CDR3 sequence (DNA): TGTGCCAGCAGAGAGGACAGGACGGATGGCTACACCTTC.

This rearrangement joins TRBV5-1 to TRBJ1-1; 9 bases map to TRBD1. The ends lost 4 bases at V and 0 bases at J; junction bases unmatched: 7. This CDR3 has 16 amino acids. Germline V gene data show CDR1 as SGHRS and CDR2 as YFSETQ. The CDR3 sequence is CASSATGGGLNTEAFF. The CDR3 DNA sequence: TGCGCCAGCAGCGCTACAGGGGGCGGTTTGAACACTGAAGCTTTCTTT.

This clone has only a few counts. The chain joins TRBV6-5 to TRBJ1-4; 7 positions agree with TRBD1. CDR1 MNHEY and CDR2 SVGAGI come from the germline V gene. Trimming cost V 3 bases and J 8 bases; bases outside gene matches: 6. The CDR3 is made up of 14 amino acids. The CDR3 DNA reads as TGTGCCAGCAGTTATCAAGGGGGCCGGGAAAAACTGTTTTTT. It is translated as CASSYQGGREKLFF.

V and J are TRBV7-7 and TRBJ2-2; 8 nucleotides align to TRBD1. CDR3 size: 14 residues. Germline CDR1 SSHAT, CDR2 FNYEAQ (reference sequence). V gave up 4 bases and J gave up 4 bases; unmatched junction bases: 2. CDR3 bases: TGTGCCAGCAGCTCGGACAGGGCCACCGGGGAGCTGTTTTTT. Encoded protein: CASSSDRATGELFF.

The rearrangement links TRBV19 to TRBJ1-1, with a tentative D call TRBD1 (6 bases). The germline gives CDR1 LNHDA, CDR2 SQIVND (reference sequence). The CDR3 consists of 14 residues. Deletions cut 7 bases from V and 3 bases from J, with 15 bases between. CDR3 bases: TGTGCCAGTACCACAGGGACGGGGTACACTGAAGCTTTCTTT. This gives the protein CASTTGTGYTEAFF.

The J gene is TRBJ2-5, the V gene TRBV29-1, with TRBD1 identical over 7 bases. The CDR3 is 14 amino acids. Germline CDR1 SQVTM, CDR2 ANQGSEA. After removal of 2 bases from V and 4 bases from J, the junction contained 7 bases not matched to a gene. CDR3 sequence reads: CSVERDSTGETQYF. The CDR3 bases are TGCAGCGTTGAAAGGGACAGTACCGGAGAGACCCAGTACTTC.

The chain joins TRBV20-1 to TRBJ1-5; TRBD1 is a possible D gene (6 bases). The CDR3 extends over 10 amino acids. Per the germline V gene, CDR1 is DFQATT and CDR2 is SNEGSKA (reference sequence). V lost 6 bases to trimming and J lost 11 bases, with 11 bases between them. CDR3 DNA: TGCAGTGCCCTCAGGGGTGCCCAGCATTTT. Encoded protein: CSALRGAQHF.

The chain uses TRBV5-4 and TRBJ2-5; TRBD1 agrees at 8 bases. V was clipped by 4 bases and J by 6 bases; unmatched bases: 17. Germline CDR1 and CDR2: SGHNT and YYREEE (reference sequence). The CDR3 runs 17 residues. The CDR3 DNA follows: TGTGCCAGCAGCCCAAGCGCTGAGGGGACAGGAATAAAGACCCAGTACTTC. Its protein is CASSPSAEGTGIKTQYF.

The CDR3 protein is CASSPTGTEEFF. CDR3 coding DNA: TGTGCCAGCTCACCTACCGGGACAGAAGAGTTTTTT. The rearrangement joins TRBV18 to TRBJ1-4, with 7 bases fitting TRBD1. The CDR3 totals 12 residues. V lost 3 bases, J lost 16 bases, and 8 bases stayed unmatched. Germline assignment: CDR1 KGHSH and CDR2 LQKENI.

The chain recombines TRBV7-8 with TRBJ2-4; TRBD1 aligns across 8 bases. Looked up from germline, CDR1 is SGHVS and CDR2 is FQNEAQ. The CDR3 loop spans 13 amino acids. V trimming: 5 bases; J trimming: 7 bases; junction bases outside the gene matches: 4. For the CDR3, the DNA is TGTGCCAGCAGCACGGACAGGGTGAACATTCAGTACTTC. Translating gives CASSTDRVNIQYF.

The chain carries TRBV6-1 and TRBJ2-3; 7 nucleotides agree with TRBD1. The length of the CDR3 is 15 residues. Germline trimming cut 6 bases from V and 6 bases from J; bases unmatched to any gene: 12. Germline V CDR1 and CDR2: MNHNS, SASEGT. CDR3 sequence: CASSTSAGGVDTQYF. CDR3 nucleotide sequence: TGTGCCAGCAGCACTTCGGCAGGGGGTGTGGATACGCAGTATTTT.

The sample holds one count of this clone. The chain combines TRBV27 with TRBJ1-2; D is possibly TRBD1 (5 bases). V lost 5 bases to trimming and J lost 4 bases, with 11 bases between them. The CDR3 length is 13 residues. CDR1 is MNHEY, CDR2 SMNVEV, per germline (reference sequence). The CDR3, as DNA: TGTGCCAGCAGTCAGGGTGACTCCTATGGCTACACCTTC. Protein: CASSQGDSYGYTF.

The rearrangement joins TRBV6-6 to TRBJ2-1; D possibly corresponds to TRBD2 (6 bases). This CDR3 has 15 residues. Trimming pared 4 bases from V and 8 bases from J, leaving 18 bases between. Germline V lookup: CDR1 MNHNY, CDR2 SVGAGI (reference sequence). In DNA form, the CDR3 reads TGTGCCAGCAGTTTGGAGGGGTCCGCTGTGGATGAGCAGTTCTTC. Translated: CASSLEGSAVDEQFF.

The genes are TRBV28 and TRBJ1-1; D gene uncertain. The CDR3 spans 12 residues. Germline values: CDR1 MDHEN, CDR2 SYDVKM. Trimming removed 6 bases at V and 9 bases at J, with 14 bases between. In nucleotides, the CDR3 is TGTGCCAGCAGCCCGTCGGGTCAAAAAGCTTTCTTT. Translating it yields CASSPSGQKAFF.

The genes are TRBV6-1 and TRBJ2-5; TRBD1 might be the D (5 bases). The CDR3 consists of 14 residues. Germline assignment: CDR1 MNHNS and CDR2 SASEGT. V was trimmed by 2 bases and J by 10 bases, leaving 17 bases between them. The CDR3: CASSESGQGRNQYF. The CDR3 DNA reads as TGTGCCAGCAGTGAATCCGGCCAGGGTAGGAACCAGTACTTC.

The chain carries TRBV5-4 and TRBJ2-6; weak D call: TRBD1 (5 bases). This CDR3 comprises 14 residues. Trimming shortened V by 2 bases and J by 3 bases, and 6 bases separated the two germline ends. Germline lookup yields CDR1 SGHNT and CDR2 YYREEE (reference sequence). The CDR3 DNA sequence: TGTGCCAGCAGCTTCAGGGTTGGGGCCAACGTCCTGACTTTC. As protein: CASSFRVGANVLTF.

This chain links TRBV6-6 with TRBJ1-1, with no clear D. Between the trimmed V and J ends, which lost 0 bases and 0 bases, there was a span of 2 bases. The CDR3 contains 13 residues. The germline gives CDR1 MNHNY, CDR2 SVGAGI (reference sequence). CDR3 sequence (DNA): TGTGCCAGCAGTTACTCCATGAACACTGAAGCTTTCTTT. Encoded protein: CASSYSMNTEAFF.

The chain couples TRBV15 to TRBJ1-5; no definite D call. CDR1 is LNHNV, CDR2 YYDKDF, per germline (reference sequence). V lost 6 bases, J lost 5 bases, and 11 bases lay in between. CDR3 length equals 13 residues. The CDR3 sequence is CATSRTEDQPQHF. The CDR3, as DNA: TGTGCCACCAGTAGGACTGAGGATCAGCCCCAGCATTTT.

V is TRBV19 and J is TRBJ2-2, with TRBD2 identical over 8 bases. Looked up from germline, CDR1 is LNHDA and CDR2 is SQIVND (reference sequence). The ends lost 1 base at V and 4 bases at J; junction bases unmatched: 2. This CDR3 has 15 amino acids. In DNA, the CDR3 is TGTGCCAGTAGTATAGCGGGGGGGCGCACCGGGGAGCTGTTTTTT. Residues: CASSIAGGRTGELFF. Looking up the rest from reference TRBV19 and TRBJ2-2 gives the full variable domain: DGGITQSPKYLFRKEGQNVTLSCEQNLNHDAMYWYRQDPGQGLRLIYYSQIVNDFQKGDIAEGYSVSREKKESFPLTVTSAQKNPTAFYLCASSIAGGRTGELFFGEGSRLTVL.

The rearrangement uses TRBV9 and TRBJ2-2; TRBD2 aligns across 16 bases. The germline gives CDR1 SGDLS, CDR2 YYNGEE. The CDR3 is 19 amino acids. Trimming at V came to 3 bases and at J to 4 bases, leaving 9 bases not matched to a gene. For the CDR3, the DNA is TGTGCCAGCAGCGCCCAGGGACTAGCGGGGGGGCTTTTCACCGGGGAGCTGTTTTTT. Translation gives CASSAQGLAGGLFTGELFF.

The chain has TRBV7-9 and TRBJ2-2; tentative D call: TRBD1 (5 bases). The CDR3 sequence is 13 residues long. Between the trimmed V and J ends, which lost 3 bases and 6 bases, there was a span of 8 bases. CDR1 and CDR2 (germline): SEHNR, FQNEAQ (reference sequence). The chain's CDR3 is CASSFRGSGELFF. CDR3 bases: TGTGCCAGCAGCTTTAGGGGTTCCGGGGAGCTGTTTTTT.

The chain is built from TRBV5-1 and TRBJ1-2, with 8 bases identical to TRBD1. This CDR3 has 15 amino acids. Germline-derived CDR1 and CDR2 are SGHRS and YFSETQ. V gave up 0 bases and J gave up 8 bases; unmatched junction bases: 9. CDR3 nucleotides: TGCGCCAGCAGCTTGGCGTCCGGACAGGGAGCCGGCTACACCTTC. Protein: CASSLASGQGAGYTF.

This chain connects TRBV5-1 to TRBJ1-1; TRBD1 might be the D (6 bases). Deletions cut 4 bases from V and 4 bases from J, with 17 bases between. The CDR3 sequence is 15 residues long. Germline assignment: CDR1 SGHRS and CDR2 YFSETQ. CDR3 in amino acids: CASSTDSPLITEAFF. CDR3 DNA sequence: TGCGCCAGCAGCACGGACAGCCCTCTGATCACTGAAGCTTTCTTT.

The genes are TRBV29-1 and TRBJ1-2; the D is unclear. Germline loops: CDR1 SQVTM, CDR2 ANQGSEA. The CDR3 spans 14 residues. The V end lost 4 bases, the J end lost 5 bases, and 17 bases lay between the germline ends. CDR3 sequence reads: CSVVVEGSTYGYTF. The CDR3 nucleotides are TGCAGCGTTGTGGTTGAGGGATCCACTTATGGCTACACCTTC.

This rearrangement joins TRBV7-6 to TRBJ1-2; perhaps TRBD1 as D (6 bases). This CDR3 has 14 residues. Germline V gene data show CDR1 as SGHVS and CDR2 as FNYEAQ. V was pared by 5 bases and J by 2 bases, with 12 bases between. The CDR3, as DNA: TGTGCCAGCAGCAAATCAGGGGTGAACTATGGCTACACCTTC. As protein: CASSKSGVNYGYTF.